Each of the 7 T cell receptor beta chains below was sequenced from the same sample in a study of T cell responses to AZD1222 COVID-19 vaccine. Profiled with immunoSEQ multiplex PCR; TCRdb holds only in-frame clones, not every one. The data show about 190,000 clones, just over 90% seen once. Sample: peripheral blood, taken 28 days after the second dose of the MenACWY control vaccine. The receptor set was obtained from an adult who received the MenACWY meningococcal vaccine as a control.

The chain joins TRBV24-1 to TRBJ1-2; TRBD1 matches at 7 bases. Germline CDR1 and CDR2: KGHDR and SFDVKD. CDR3 length equals 12 residues. V lost 6 bases, J lost 3 bases, and 0 bases stayed unmatched. DNA for the CDR3: TGTGCCACCAGTCAGGGGGACTATGGCTACACCTTC. Protein product: CATSQGDYGYTF.

The rearrangement links TRBV27 to TRBJ1-1; a weak D match, TRBD1 (6 bases). The CDR3 runs to 17 residues. The V gene lost 2 bases and the J gene lost 0 bases, with 16 bases spanning the gap. CDR1 MNHEY and CDR2 SMNVEV come from the germline V gene (reference sequence). The CDR3 sequence: CASSLRRGGVLNTEAFF. In nucleotides, the CDR3 is TGTGCCAGCAGTTTAAGGAGGGGGGGCGTTCTGAACACTGAAGCTTTCTTT.

The chain recombines TRBV5-4 with TRBJ2-1; D possibly corresponds to TRBD2 (5 bases). Trimming cost V 0 bases and J 8 bases, with 9 bases left between them. The CDR3 totals 13 residues. Germline lookup yields CDR1 SGHNT and CDR2 YYREEE (reference sequence). CDR3 residues: CASSLDRGDEQFF. For the CDR3, the DNA is TGTGCCAGCAGCTTGGATCGGGGAGATGAGCAGTTCTTC.

The V and J genes are TRBV9 and TRBJ1-2; D gene uncertain. CDR1 and CDR2 (germline): SGDLS, YYNGEE. The CDR3 is made up of 14 amino acids. The V and J ends lost 2 bases and 4 bases respectively, with 12 bases between them. CDR3 in amino acids: CASSVSGDVYGYTF. In nucleotides, the CDR3 is TGTGCCAGCAGCGTCTCTGGAGACGTCTATGGCTACACCTTC.

The CDR3 DNA reads TGTGCCAGCTCACCGGCCCAGGGAGATCGTAATGAGCAGTTCTTC. Residues: CASSPAQGDRNEQFF. The V call is TRBV18, the J call TRBJ2-1; D is possibly TRBD1 or TRBD2 (5 bases each). CDR1 is KGHSH, CDR2 LQKENI, per germline. CDR3 length: 15 residues. Trimming left V 3 bases short and J 7 bases short, with 16 bases between.

V gene TRBV28 combines with J gene TRBJ2-7; 11 positions match TRBD2. Germline assignment: CDR1 MDHEN and CDR2 SYDVKM. Trimming at V came to 4 bases and at J to 5 bases, leaving 10 bases not matched to a gene. The CDR3 has 16 residues. CDR3 bases: TGTGCCAGCAGTTCCTTAGCGGGAGGGACTGTCAACGAGCAGTACTTC. Amino acid sequence: CASSSLAGGTVNEQYF.

The CDR3: CASTVAGGYEQYF. The CDR3 DNA reads TGTGCCAGCACCGTAGCGGGGGGCTACGAGCAGTACTTC. The V gene is TRBV7-9, the J gene TRBJ2-7; the match to TRBD2 covers 10 bases. V was pared by 7 bases and J by 3 bases, with 3 bases of the junction left unmatched. The CDR3 totals 13 residues. The germline CDR1 and CDR2 sequences are SEHNR and FQNEAQ (reference sequence).